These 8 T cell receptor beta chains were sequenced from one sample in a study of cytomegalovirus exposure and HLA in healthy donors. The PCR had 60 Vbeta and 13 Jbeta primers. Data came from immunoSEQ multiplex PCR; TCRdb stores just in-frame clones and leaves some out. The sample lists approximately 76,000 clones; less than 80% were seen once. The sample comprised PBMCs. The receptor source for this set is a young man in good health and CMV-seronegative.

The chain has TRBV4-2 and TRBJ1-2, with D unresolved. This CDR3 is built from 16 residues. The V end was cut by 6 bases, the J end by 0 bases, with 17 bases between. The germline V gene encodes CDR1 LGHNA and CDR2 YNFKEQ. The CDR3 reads CASSPSMGSTNYGYTF. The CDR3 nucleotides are TGTGCCAGCAGTCCAAGCATGGGGAGCACTAACTATGGCTACACCTTC.

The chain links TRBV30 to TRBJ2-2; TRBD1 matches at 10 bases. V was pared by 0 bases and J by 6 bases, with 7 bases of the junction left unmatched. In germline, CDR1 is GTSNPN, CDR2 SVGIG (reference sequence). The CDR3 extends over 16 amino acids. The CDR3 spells CAWSVYVTGGPGELFF. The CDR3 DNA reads TGTGCCTGGAGTGTATATGTGACAGGGGGCCCCGGGGAGCTGTTTTTT.

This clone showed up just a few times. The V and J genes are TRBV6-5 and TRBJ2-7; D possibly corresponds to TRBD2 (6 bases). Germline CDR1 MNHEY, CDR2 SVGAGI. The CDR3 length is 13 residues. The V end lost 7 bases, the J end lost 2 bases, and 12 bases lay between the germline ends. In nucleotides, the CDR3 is TGTGCCAGCATCGGAGGGGTCCCCTACGAGCAGTACTTC. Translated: CASIGGVPYEQYF.

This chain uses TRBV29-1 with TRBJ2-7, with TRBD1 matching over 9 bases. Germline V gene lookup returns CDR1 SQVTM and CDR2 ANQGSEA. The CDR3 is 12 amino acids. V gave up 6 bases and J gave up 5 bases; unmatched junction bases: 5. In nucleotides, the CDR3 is TGCAGCGTAAACAGGGGGCCGAACGAGCAGTACTTC. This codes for CSVNRGPNEQYF.

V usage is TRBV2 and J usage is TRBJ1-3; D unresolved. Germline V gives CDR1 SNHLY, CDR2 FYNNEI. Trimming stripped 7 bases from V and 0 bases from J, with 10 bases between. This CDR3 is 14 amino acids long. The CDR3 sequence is CASTNIRSGNTIYF. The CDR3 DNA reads TGTGCCAGCACCAACATTCGCTCTGGAAACACCATATATTTT. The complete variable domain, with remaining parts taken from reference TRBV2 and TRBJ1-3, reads EPEVTQTPSHQVTQMGQEVILRCVPISNHLYFYWYRQILGQKVEFLVSFYNNEISEKSEIFDDQFSVERPDGSNFTLKIRSTKLEDSAMYFCASTNIRSGNTIYFGEGSWLTVV.

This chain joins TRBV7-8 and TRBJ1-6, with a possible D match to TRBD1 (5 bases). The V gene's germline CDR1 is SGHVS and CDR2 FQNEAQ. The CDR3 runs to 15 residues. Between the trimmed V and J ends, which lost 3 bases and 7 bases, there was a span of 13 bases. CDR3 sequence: CASSFETGGNSPLHF. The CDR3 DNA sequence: TGTGCCAGCAGCTTCGAGACTGGGGGGAATTCACCCCTCCACTTT. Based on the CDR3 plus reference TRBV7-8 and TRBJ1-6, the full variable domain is GAGVSQSPRYKVAKRGQDVALRCDPISGHVSLFWYQQALGQGPEFLTYFQNEAQLDKSGLPSDRFFAERPEGSVSTLKIQRTQQEDSAVYLCASSFETGGNSPLHFGNGTRLTVT.

The CDR3 loop is CATSELGGNTDTQYF. The CDR3 nucleotides read TGTGCCACCTCGGAACTTGGAGGGAACACAGATACGCAGTATTTT. V gene TRBV19 combines with J gene TRBJ2-3; tentatively, D is TRBD2 (6 bases). This CDR3 has 15 amino acids. CDR1 and CDR2 (germline): LNHDA, SQIVND (reference sequence). Trimming removed 10 bases from V and 2 bases from J, with 19 bases in between.

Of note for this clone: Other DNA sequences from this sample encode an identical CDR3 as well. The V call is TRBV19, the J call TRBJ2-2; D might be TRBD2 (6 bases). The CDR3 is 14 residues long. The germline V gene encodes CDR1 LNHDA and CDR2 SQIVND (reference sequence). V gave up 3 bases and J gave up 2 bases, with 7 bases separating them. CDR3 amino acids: CASSIGLNTGELFF. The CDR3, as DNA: TGTGCCAGTAGTATTGGACTAAACACCGGGGAGCTGTTTTTT.